The present TCR beta chain was sequenced within a study of blood T cell repertoires in COVID-19. The wider study: Acute-phase and convalescent COVID-19 samples originated in the United States, Italy and Spain. PBMCs, B-cell-depleted T cells, or T cells provided the cDNA or gDNA that made up the material.

Cohort placement rested on clinical history that participants reported themselves. How the authors handled the data: How many nucleated cells were present was estimated from reference gene primer amplification. The repertoire was sequenced with immunoSEQ multiplex PCR; TCRdb's copy has only in-frame clones and lacks some. V, J and clone size were drawn from that table, and D and trimming were deduced from the DNA. The sample gives 350,000 to 400,000 clones, roughly 88% of which show up once; approximately 1% is in the top ten. Trimming pared 1 base from V and 2 bases from J, leaving 6 bases between. This CDR3 is 13 amino acids long. CDR1 is SGHNT, CDR2 YENEEA, per germline.

V usage is TRBV11-3 and J usage is TRBJ2-7; D is uncertain. Sequencing input: PBMCs or T cells enriched from blood (not recorded which). The receptor was isolated from a woman between 25 and 40 years old with acute COVID-19. The chain's CDR3 is CASSLVPTYEQYF. The CDR3 bases are TGTGCCAGCAGCTTAGTTCCTACCTACGAGCAGTACTTC.